The rows below give T cell receptor beta chains drawn from one sample of a study of Ad26.COV2.S vaccination and SARS-CoV-2 variants. Only in-frame clones appear in the TCRdb table, and some are missing; sequencing was by immunoSEQ multiplex PCR. There are around 270,000 clones in the sample; roughly nine tenths occur only once, and 2.9% lies in the top ten. Material: peripheral blood, obtained in a trial of Ad26.COV2.S vaccine versus placebo. The receptors stem from a person aged 18-60 years who received the Ad26.COV2.S COVID-19 vaccine or a placebo. Each CDR3 is given with its conserved first and last residue. A D gene is named only where the DNA matches it firmly. A clone size is listed for some rows: how often the clone was seen (once, few, many), or a class if it is expanded.

abundance	d_gene	v_gene	len	j_gene	CDR3aa	CDR3nt
.	.	TRBV5-8	12	TRBJ2-2	CASSLRSGELFF	TGTGCCAGCAGCTTGAGGTCCGGGGAGCTGTTTTTT
.	.	TRBV5-6	16	TRBJ2-2	CASSLSRSGYTGELFF	TGTGCCAGCAGCTTGAGTCGATCAGGGTACACCGGGGAGCTGTTTTTT
.	.	TRBV3-1/TRBV3-2	14	TRBJ2-1	CASSPTQFGNEQFF	TGTGCCAGCAGCCCTACCCAGTTCGGCAATGAGCAGTTCTTC
.	TRBD2	TRBV6-1	16	TRBJ2-4	CASSDSSGGTKNIQYF	TGTGCCAGCAGTGATTCTAGCGGGGGAACCAAAAACATTCAGTACTTC
.	TRBD1	TRBV4-1	17	TRBJ1-2	CASSQAPRTGGNYGYTF	TGCGCCAGCAGCCAAGCTCCTAGGACAGGGGGTAACTATGGCTACACCTTC
.	TRBD1	TRBV10-3	20	TRBJ1-2	CAISELYEGQLEDGNYGYTF	TGTGCCATCAGTGAATTATACGAGGGACAGCTGGAAGACGGGAACTATGGCTACACCTTC
.	TRBD1	TRBV29-1	15	TRBJ2-1	CSVILDRGPYNEQFF	TGCAGCGTTATTCTAGACAGGGGCCCTTACAATGAGCAGTTCTTC
.	TRBD2	TRBV19	17	TRBJ2-3	CASSIPILAGGTDTQYF	TGTGCCAGTAGTATCCCGATTCTAGCGGGAGGGACAGATACGCAGTATTTT
few	.	TRBV6-2/TRBV6-3	14	TRBJ2-7	CASSYSRDSSEQYF	TGTGCCAGCAGTTACTCGAGAGACAGCTCCGAGCAGTACTTC
.	.	TRBV18	17	TRBJ1-2	CASSPAAGVRTESGYTF	TGTGCCAGCTCACCTGCGGCAGGGGTTCGAACGGAGAGTGGCTACACCTTC
.	TRBD2	TRBV5-6	14	TRBJ2-7	CASSLAGGAGEQYF	TGTGCCAGCAGCTTGGCCGGGGGGGCCGGCGAGCAGTACTTC
.	.	TRBV4-3	15	TRBJ1-2	CASSQDRGQGVGYTF	TGCGCCAGCAGCCAAGATCGTGGTCAGGGAGTTGGCTACACCTTC
.	.	TRBV18	14	TRBJ1-3	CASSPQGSGNTIYF	TGTGCCAGCTCACCTCAGGGATCTGGAAACACCATATATTTT
.	.	TRBV7-9	13	TRBJ1-3	CATGHSSGNTIYF	TGTGCCACGGGACACTCCTCTGGAAACACCATATATTTT
.	TRBD2	TRBV19	15	TRBJ2-3	CASGTSGSRGGTQYF	TGTGCCAGTGGCACTAGCGGGTCCCGGGGAGGGACGCAGTATTTT